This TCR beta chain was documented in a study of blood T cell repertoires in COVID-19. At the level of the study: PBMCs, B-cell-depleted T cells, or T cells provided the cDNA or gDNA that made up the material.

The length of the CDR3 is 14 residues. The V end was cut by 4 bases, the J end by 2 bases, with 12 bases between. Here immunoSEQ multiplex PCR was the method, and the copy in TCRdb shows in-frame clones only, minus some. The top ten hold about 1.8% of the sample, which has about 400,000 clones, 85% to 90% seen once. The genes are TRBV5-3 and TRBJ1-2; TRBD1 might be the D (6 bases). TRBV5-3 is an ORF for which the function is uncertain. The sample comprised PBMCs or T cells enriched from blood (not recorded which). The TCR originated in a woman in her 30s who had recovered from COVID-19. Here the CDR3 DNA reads TGTGCCAGAAGCGTGTACAGGGAGAACTATGGCTACACCTTC. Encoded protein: CARSVYRENYGYTF.